This T cell receptor beta chain is from a study of neurological immune-mediated disorders. Study-level results: Across subjects, expanded clones had no CDR3 amino acid sequences in common, pointing to private repertoires in all groups.

A remark on this clonotype: Its antigen is currently unknown.

V was shortened by 1 base and J by 5 bases, with 18 bases between the two germline ends. The CDR3 runs 18 residues. Germline values: CDR1 MGHRA, CDR2 YSYEKL. cDNA was made by 5'RACE with 10-nucleotide random UMIs. TCRdb processed the 5' RACE reads anew with MiXCR; each CDR3 protein has one entry. The sample shows roughly 80,000 distinct CDR3 sequences, 17% of them seen only once. Source material: PBMCs. This sequence originates from a woman aged 40 to 55 in good health. The chain couples TRBV4-1 to TRBJ1-6; D possibly corresponds to TRBD1 (6 bases). CDR3 DNA: TGCGCCAGCAGCCAAGCCCTCGCCGGGACAACCGATAATTCACCCCTCCACTTT. Its translation: CASSQALAGTTDNSPLHF.